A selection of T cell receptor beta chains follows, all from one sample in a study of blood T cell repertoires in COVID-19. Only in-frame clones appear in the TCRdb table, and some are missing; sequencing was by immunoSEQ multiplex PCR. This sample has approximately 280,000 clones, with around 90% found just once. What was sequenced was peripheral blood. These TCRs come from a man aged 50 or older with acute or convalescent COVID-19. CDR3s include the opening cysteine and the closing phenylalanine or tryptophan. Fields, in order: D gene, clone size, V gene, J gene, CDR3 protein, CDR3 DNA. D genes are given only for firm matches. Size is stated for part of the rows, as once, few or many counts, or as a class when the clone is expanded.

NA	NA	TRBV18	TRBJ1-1	CASSLFSGLVTEAFF	TGTGCCAGCTCACTGTTCTCGGGTTTAGTCACTGAAGCTTTCTTT
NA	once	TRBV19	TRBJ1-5	CASSIGGRAPQHF	TGTGCCAGTAGTATAGGGGGCAGGGCCCCCCAGCATTTT
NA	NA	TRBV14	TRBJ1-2	CASSQRAPNYGYTF	TGTGCCAGCAGCCAACGAGCGCCTAACTATGGCTACACCTTC
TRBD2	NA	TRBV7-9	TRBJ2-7	CASSDTSGLTYEQYF	TGTGCCAGCAGCGACACTAGCGGGCTAACCTACGAGCAGTACTTC
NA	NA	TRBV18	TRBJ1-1	CASSQASSAEAFF	TGTGCCAGCTCACAAGCCTCGAGCGCTGAAGCTTTCTTT
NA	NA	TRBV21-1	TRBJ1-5	CASSKARREGNNQPQHF	TGTGCCAGCAGCAAAGCGCGTCGGGAGGGTAACAATCAGCCCCAGCATTTT
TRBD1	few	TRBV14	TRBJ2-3	CASRGDRVADTQYF	TGTGCCAGCAGAGGGGACAGGGTCGCAGATACGCAGTATTTT
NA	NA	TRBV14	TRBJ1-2	CASSQDLAPPRSSVRGNGYTF	TGTGCCAGCAGCCAAGATCTTGCCCCCCCCCGATCTTCAGTCAGGGGAAATGGCTACACCTTC
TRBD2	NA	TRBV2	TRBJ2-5	CASSPGTSRETQYF	TGTGCCAGCAGTCCAGGGACTAGCAGGGAGACCCAGTACTTC
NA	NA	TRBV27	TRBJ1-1	CASSLSRATEAFF	TGTGCCAGCAGTTTATCCAGGGCCACTGAAGCTTTCTTT
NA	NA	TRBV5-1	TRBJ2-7	CASSLGSTGEQYF	TGCGCCAGCAGCTTGGGCTCCACGGGGGAGCAGTACTTC
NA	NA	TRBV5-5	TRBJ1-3	CASSLVQVYSGNTIYF	TGTGCCAGCAGCTTGGTTCAGGTTTACTCTGGAAACACCATATATTTT
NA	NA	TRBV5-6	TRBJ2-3	CASSPGQTDTQYF	TGTGCCAGCAGTCCCGGACAGACAGATACGCAGTATTTT
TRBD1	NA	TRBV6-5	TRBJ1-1	CASSYYSGQGSEAFF	TGTGCCAGCAGTTACTACTCCGGACAGGGATCTGAAGCTTTCTTT
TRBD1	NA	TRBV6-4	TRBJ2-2	CASMGQPNTGELFF	TGTGCCAGCATGGGACAGCCGAACACCGGGGAGCTGTTTTTT
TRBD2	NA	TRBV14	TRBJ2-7	CASSQDWASGFYEQYF	TGTGCCAGCAGCCAAGATTGGGCTAGCGGGTTCTACGAGCAGTACTTC
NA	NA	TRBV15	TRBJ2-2	CATSREAARPGELFF	TGTGCCACCAGCAGAGAGGCGGCTAGACCCGGGGAGCTGTTTTTT
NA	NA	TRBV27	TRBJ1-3	CASSPDSYSGNTIYF	TGTGCCAGCAGTCCGGACAGTTACTCTGGAAACACCATATATTTT
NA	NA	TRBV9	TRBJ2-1	CASSVEGDSYNEQFF	TGTGCCAGCAGCGTAGAAGGGGATTCCTACAATGAGCAGTTCTTC
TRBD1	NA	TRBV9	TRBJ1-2	CASSAGTGTGFATNYGYTF	TGTGCCAGCAGCGCCGGGACCGGGACAGGCTTTGCGACTAACTATGGCTACACCTTC
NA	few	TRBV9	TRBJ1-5	CASSVGVGASNQPQHF	TGTGCCAGCAGCGTAGGGGTTGGGGCAAGCAATCAGCCCCAGCATTTT
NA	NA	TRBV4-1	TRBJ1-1	CASSLGGAGLNTEAFF	TGCGCCAGCAGCCTAGGGGGGGCAGGATTGAACACTGAAGCTTTCTTT